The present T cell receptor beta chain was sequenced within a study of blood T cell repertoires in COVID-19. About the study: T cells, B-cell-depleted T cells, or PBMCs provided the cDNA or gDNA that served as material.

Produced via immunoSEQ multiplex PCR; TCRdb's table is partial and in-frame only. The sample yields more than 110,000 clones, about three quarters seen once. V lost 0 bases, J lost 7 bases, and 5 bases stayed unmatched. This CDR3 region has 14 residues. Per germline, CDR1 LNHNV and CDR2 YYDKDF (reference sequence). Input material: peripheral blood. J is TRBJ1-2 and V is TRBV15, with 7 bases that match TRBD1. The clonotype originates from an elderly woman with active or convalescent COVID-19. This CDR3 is CATSREGTVRGYTF. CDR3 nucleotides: TGTGCCACCAGCAGAGAAGGGACAGTACGTGGCTACACCTTC.